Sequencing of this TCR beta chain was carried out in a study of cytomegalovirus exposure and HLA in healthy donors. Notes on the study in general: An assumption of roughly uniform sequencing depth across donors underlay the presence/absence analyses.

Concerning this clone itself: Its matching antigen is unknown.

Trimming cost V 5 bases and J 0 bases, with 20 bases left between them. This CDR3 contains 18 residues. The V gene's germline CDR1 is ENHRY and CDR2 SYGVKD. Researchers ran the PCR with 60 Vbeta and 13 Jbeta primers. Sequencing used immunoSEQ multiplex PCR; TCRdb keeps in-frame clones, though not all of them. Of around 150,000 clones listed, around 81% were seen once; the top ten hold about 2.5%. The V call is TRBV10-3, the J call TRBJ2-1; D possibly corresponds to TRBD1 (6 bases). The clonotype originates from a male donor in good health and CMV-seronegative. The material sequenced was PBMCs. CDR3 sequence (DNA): TGTGCCATCAGTAAGGGACAATCGCTACGGGTCTCCTACAATGAGCAGTTCTTC. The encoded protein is CAISKGQSLRVSYNEQFF.